Shown below are 20 T cell receptor beta chains from a single sample sequenced in a study of response to subunit inactivated influenza vaccine. TCRdb ran MiXCR on the RT-PCR reads and lists one entry per CDR3 protein. The sample yields around 190,000 distinct CDR3 sequences, 7.5% to 10% seen once. The source material was non-naive T cells sorted from PBMCs, sampled on the day of vaccination. The source of these receptors is a man in his fifties who received an inactivated influenza vaccine.

CDR3 protein: CASGPRLLSEAFF. CDR3 sequence (DNA): TGTGCCAGCGGCCCCCGGCTCCTCTCTGAAGCTTTCTTT. This sequence joins TRBV5-6 and TRBJ1-1, with unresolved D. The CDR3 is 13 residues long. Germline V lookup: CDR1 SGHDT, CDR2 YYEEEE. V lost 7 bases and J 6 bases, leaving 16 bases between the germline ends.

The chain couples TRBV4-2 to TRBJ2-7, with 10 bases identical to TRBD2. CDR1 is LGHNA and CDR2 is YNFKEQ in the germline V gene. With V trimmed by 0 bases and J by 4 bases, 3 bases remained unmatched. The CDR3 covers 15 residues. CDR3 bases: TGTGCCAGCAGCCAAGAACTAGCGGGGCCTTACGAGCAGTACTTC. Translating gives CASSQELAGPYEQYF.

CDR3 sequence (DNA): TGCAGTGCTCAAGACATGGCAAGACCTAGCACAGATACGCAGTATTTT. Translation gives CSAQDMARPSTDTQYF. The genes are TRBV20-1 and TRBJ2-3; D gene ambiguous. The CDR3 loop spans 16 amino acids. Per germline, CDR1 DFQATT and CDR2 SNEGSKA (reference sequence). The V gene lost 5 bases and the J gene lost 0 bases, with 18 bases spanning the gap.

This clonotype was found a few times. The V gene is TRBV20-1, the J gene TRBJ1-5; the match to TRBD1 covers 8 bases. CDR1 is DFQATT and CDR2 is SNEGSKA in the germline V gene (reference sequence). The CDR3 runs to 16 residues. V lost 0 bases and J lost 2; bases outside the gene matches: 6. This CDR3 reads CSARDLLTGGNQPQHF. CDR3 nucleotides: TGCAGTGCTAGAGACTTACTGACAGGGGGCAATCAGCCCCAGCATTTT.

This clonotype has at least ten counts. This rearrangement joins TRBV7-2 to TRBJ1-2; TRBD1 matches at 7 bases. Germline trimming cut 5 bases from V and 4 bases from J; bases unmatched to any gene: 7. This CDR3 comprises 14 residues. CDR1 is SGHTA and CDR2 is FQGNSA in the germline V gene. DNA of the CDR3: TGTGCCAGCAGCACCGACCACAGGGGCTATGGCTACACCTTC. Translating it yields CASSTDHRGYGYTF.

The chain has TRBV3-1 and TRBJ2-7; D possibly corresponds to TRBD1 (6 bases). The CDR3 has 15 residues. Germline CDR1 is LGHDT and CDR2 is YNNKEL (reference sequence). V shed 1 base and J shed 3 bases, with 13 bases lying between them. The CDR3 nucleotides read TGTGCCAGCAGCCAAGCCGCAGGGGCAGGCTACGAGCAGTACTTC. This gives the protein CASSQAAGAGYEQYF.

Concerning this clonotype: A read error may produce the germline difference seen at one junction end. The CDR3 is CASSYPGPGREDTEALF. The CDR3 DNA reads TGTGCCAGCAGTTACCCGGGGCCCGGGCGGGAGGACACTGAAGCTCTCTTT. The chain has TRBV6-2 or TRBV6-3 and TRBJ1-1; maybe TRBD1 (5 bases). Germline-derived CDR1 and CDR2 are MNHEY and SVGEGT. CDR3 length: 17 residues.

This clonotype was seen a few times. This may be a read error, as it is one base from a much larger clone. The chain is built from TRBV7-9 and TRBJ2-1; D is undetermined. The CDR3 has 14 residues. Germline-derived CDR1 and CDR2 are SEHNR and FQNEAQ (reference sequence). The CDR3 coding sequence is TGTGCCAGCAGCTTCGTTAACTCCAACAATGAGCAGTTCTTC. Translation gives CASSFVNSNNEQFF.

The chain joins TRBV27 to TRBJ2-5; the match to TRBD2 covers 10 bases. The trim removed 8 bases at V and 3 bases at J, leaving 0 bases unmatched. CDR3 length: 12 amino acids. Germline CDR1 MNHEY, CDR2 SMNVEV (reference sequence). The CDR3 here is CASGTSEETQYF. CDR3 nucleotides: TGTGCCAGCGGGACTAGCGAAGAGACCCAGTACTTC.

There are many counts of this clonotype. The chain uses TRBV4-3 and TRBJ2-4; a possible D gene is TRBD1 (5 bases). This CDR3 has 13 residues. The germline CDR1 and CDR2 sequences are LGHNA and YSLEER. Trimming pared 0 bases from V and 7 bases from J, leaving 7 bases between. CDR3 loop: CASSQDRANIQYF. DNA of the CDR3: TGCGCCAGCAGCCAAGACAGGGCGAACATTCAGTACTTC.

In its sample, this clonotype was seen a few times. V usage is TRBV7-2 and J usage is TRBJ2-5; 11 nucleotides line up with TRBD2. Germline V lookup: CDR1 SGHTA, CDR2 FQGNSA. CDR3 size: 15 residues. V was pared by 3 bases and J by 4 bases, with 4 bases of the junction left unmatched. The CDR3 DNA is TGTGCCAGCAGCTTTAGCGGGGGGGCCGGAGAGACCCAGTACTTC. This translates into CASSFSGGAGETQYF.

This clonotype was picked up many times. The chain joins TRBV20-1 to TRBJ1-5, with a possible D match to TRBD1 (5 bases). Trimming left V 5 bases short and J 0 bases short, with 17 bases between. The CDR3 sequence is 16 residues long. The germline gives CDR1 DFQATT, CDR2 SNEGSKA (reference sequence). The CDR3 reads CSAEGGTEYSNQPQHF. The CDR3 DNA reads as TGCAGTGCTGAGGGAGGGACCGAATATAGCAATCAGCCCCAGCATTTT.

This clonotype was picked up a small number of times. The V call is TRBV18, the J call TRBJ1-2, with D possibly matching TRBD1 (5 bases). From germline, CDR1 is KGHSH and CDR2 LQKENI. This CDR3 is 15 amino acids long. Trimming took off 2 bases at V and 7 bases at J, with 17 bases between the two ends. The CDR3 here is CASSPLGEGQGGYTF. CDR3 nucleotide sequence: TGTGCCAGCTCACCATTGGGCGAGGGGCAAGGTGGCTACACCTTC.

This clonotype appeared many times. This chain uses TRBV3-1 with TRBJ2-1; tentative D call: TRBD2 (6 bases). Trimming cost V 3 bases and J 6 bases, with 6 bases left between them. The CDR3 spans 12 residues. Germline assignment: CDR1 LGHDT and CDR2 YNNKEL (reference sequence). DNA for the CDR3: TGTGCCAGCAGCCAGACTAGCAATGAGCAGTTCTTC. This translates into CASSQTSNEQFF.

This clonotype was observed a handful of times. The rearrangement uses TRBV5-5 and TRBJ2-3; maybe TRBD1 (6 bases). Germline CDR1 and CDR2: SGHKS and YYEKEE (reference sequence). CDR3 size: 14 residues. The V and J ends lost 5 bases and 4 bases respectively, with 14 bases between them. CDR3 protein: CASSNPGAPDTQYF. The CDR3 DNA reads as TGTGCCAGCAGTAACCCAGGGGCCCCAGATACGCAGTATTTT.

The chain links TRBV16 to TRBJ1-5; D gene ambiguous. CDR1 and CDR2 (germline): KGHSY, FQNENV. The CDR3 runs 15 residues. V was cut by 1 base and J by 3 bases, with 10 bases left in between. In DNA form, the CDR3 reads TGTGCCAGCAGCCAATTCGGGCAAGCCAATCAGCCCCAGCATTTT. Its translation is CASSQFGQANQPQHF.

In its sample, this clonotype was seen a few times. The chain uses TRBV5-5 and TRBJ1-1; TRBD1 might be the D (6 bases). V shed 4 bases and J shed 1 base, with 11 bases lying between them. This CDR3 spans 14 amino acids. Germline lookup yields CDR1 SGHKS and CDR2 YYEKEE (reference sequence). Here the CDR3 DNA reads TGTGCCAGCAGCGCTGACAGGTGGAACACTGAAGCTTTCTTT. This encodes CASSADRWNTEAFF.

The chain couples TRBV4-1 to TRBJ2-5, with 9 positions matching TRBD2. The CDR3 covers 17 residues. Germline CDR1 reads MGHRA; CDR2 reads YSYEKL. V gave up 1 base and J gave up 2 bases; unmatched junction bases: 8. CDR3 in amino acids: CASSQAKSGGIQETQYF. In DNA, the CDR3 is TGCGCCAGCAGCCAAGCAAAAAGCGGGGGGATACAAGAGACCCAGTACTTC.

At least ten counts were recorded for this clonotype. The chain joins TRBV7-2 to TRBJ2-7, with unresolved D. Trimming shortened V by 2 bases and J by 3 bases, and 8 bases separated the two germline ends. CDR3 length: 13 amino acids. Per germline, CDR1 SGHTA and CDR2 FQGNSA. DNA of the CDR3: TGTGCCAGCAGCTTAAGTACAGTCTACGAGCAGTACTTC. This codes for CASSLSTVYEQYF.

This clonotype showed up just a few times. The V and J genes are TRBV2 and TRBJ2-6; no clear D. This CDR3 is built from 17 residues. CDR1 is SNHLY, CDR2 FYNNEI, per germline. V dropped 8 bases and J dropped 0 bases, with 17 bases sitting between them. The CDR3 sequence is CASRGESLISGANVLTF. The CDR3 region has the DNA TGTGCCAGCCGCGGAGAGTCTCTTATCTCTGGGGCCAACGTCCTGACTTTC.